The T cell receptor (beta chain) described here comes from a study of blood T cell repertoires in COVID-19. This CDR3 spans 13 amino acids. The V and J ends lost 11 bases and 7 bases, in that order; junction bases with no gene match: 9. Germline V lookup: CDR1 MGHDK, CDR2 SYGVNS. The repertoire was sequenced with immunoSEQ multiplex PCR; TCRdb's copy has only in-frame clones and lacks some. Of 220,000 or so clones listed, around 84% are singletons. Source material: peripheral blood. This clonotype was obtained from a man aged 25-40 years with active or convalescent COVID-19. V gene TRBV25-1 combines with J gene TRBJ2-2; 8 positions match TRBD1. The CDR3 DNA follows: TGTGCCCGACAGGGGAATTCCCTCGGGGAGCTGTTTTTT. The encoded protein is CARQGNSLGELFF.